This T cell receptor beta chain was recovered during a study of blood T cell repertoires in COVID-19. Across the whole study: There were acute and convalescent COVID-19 samples, and they came from the United States, Italy and Spain.

The germline CDR1 and CDR2 sequences are SGHDT and YYEEEE. This CDR3 spans 15 amino acids. V gave up 4 bases and J gave up 1 base, with 15 bases separating them. The repertoire was sequenced with immunoSEQ multiplex PCR; TCRdb's copy has only in-frame clones and lacks some. The sample contains about 23,000 clones, about 72% of which appear only once. This clonotype was sampled from an elderly woman with acute or convalescent COVID-19. Sequenced sample: peripheral blood. The gene calls are TRBV5-6 and TRBJ2-7; perhaps TRBD1 as D (7 bases). CDR3 protein: CASSPRGVPSYEQYF. In DNA form, the CDR3 reads TGTGCCAGCAGCCCCAGGGGGGTACCGTCCTACGAGCAGTACTTC.